This TCR beta chain was documented in a study of T cell repertoires in cytomegalovirus infection. Study-level background: Public TCR beta signatures indicated both CMV infection and matching HLA type. Study-level findings and limits: CMV-specific TCR beta clonotypes restricted by HLA-C were the ones dominating the ex vivo response. Based on cumulative public TCR beta family frequency, carriers of CMV plus the relevant HLA were identified.

Notes on this clonotype: Its target is not known. Its ends do not fully match the called genes, so a read error is possible.

The CDR3 runs to 13 residues. The V gene's germline CDR1 is MNHNS and CDR2 SASEGT. One entry per CDR3 protein results from TCRdb running MiXCR on the reads. The table shows roughly 640,000 distinct CDR3 sequences, with approximately 25% occurring only once. The chain has TRBV6-1 and TRBJ2-1; D uncertain. Specimen: CD8+ T cells from PBMCs. This receptor was taken from a human donor in good health (CMV status not recorded). Some clones in this sample may be carry-over from other donors' samples. CDR3 loop: CANSEEVYNEQFF. For the CDR3, the DNA is TGTGCCAACAGTGAAGAGGTGTACAATGAGCAGTTCTTC.